This T cell receptor (beta chain) stems from a study of blood T cell repertoires in COVID-19. Study-level information: Samples taken during acute and convalescent COVID-19 were collected in the United States, Italy and Spain. Sources were T cells, B-cell-depleted T cells, or PBMCs; the material itself was cDNA or gDNA.

CDR3 size: 14 residues. V was trimmed by 1 base and J by 5 bases, leaving 12 bases between them. Germline lookup yields CDR1 SGHRS and CDR2 YFSETQ. Assay used: immunoSEQ multiplex PCR; TCRdb lists only in-frame clones, some missing. This table has about 100,000 clones, roughly 90% appearing once. Seattle's cohort entered during active infection and was followed longitudinally. The sequenced sample consisted of peripheral blood. The sequence was obtained from a woman aged 45 to 65 with COVID-19, enrolled during active disease. The chain is built from TRBV5-1 and TRBJ1-1; D is possibly TRBD1 (5 bases). DNA for the CDR3: TGCGCCAGCAGCTTGACGGGGGTAGGAACTGAAGCTTTCTTT. Translation gives CASSLTGVGTEAFF.